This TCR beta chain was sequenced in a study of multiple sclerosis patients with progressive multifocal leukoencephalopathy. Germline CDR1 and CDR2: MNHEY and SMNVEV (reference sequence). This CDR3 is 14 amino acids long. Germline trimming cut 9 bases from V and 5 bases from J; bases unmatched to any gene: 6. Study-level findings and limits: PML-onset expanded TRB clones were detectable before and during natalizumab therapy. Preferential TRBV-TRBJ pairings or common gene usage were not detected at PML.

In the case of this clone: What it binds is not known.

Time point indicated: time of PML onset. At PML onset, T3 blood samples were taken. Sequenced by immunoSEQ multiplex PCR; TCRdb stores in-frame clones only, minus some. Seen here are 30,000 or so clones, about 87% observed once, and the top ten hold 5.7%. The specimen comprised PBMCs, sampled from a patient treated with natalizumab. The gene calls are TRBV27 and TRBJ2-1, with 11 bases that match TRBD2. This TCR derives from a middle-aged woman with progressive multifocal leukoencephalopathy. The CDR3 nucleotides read TGTGCCAGTGATAGCGGGAGGGGAGACAATGAGCAGTTCTTC. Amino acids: CASDSGRGDNEQFF.